The source of this T cell receptor beta chain is a study of blood T cells in healthy people across ages. Study context: Capture via template switching afforded approximately one barcoded beta molecule per two T cells.

General observations from the study: Diversity estimates from one million T cells were considered underestimates.

This clonotype was seen a handful of times. Its antigen is not known. Through a sample-barcoded 5' primer and a J-beta primer mix, a second PCR was run for roughly 6 to 11 cycles. A template-switch adaptor containing 12 random nucleotides labeled each cDNA molecule. TCRdb processed the 5' RACE reads anew with MiXCR; each CDR3 protein has one entry. The sample has roughly 1.4 million distinct CDR3 sequences; 59% are singletons. Sequencing was done on a sample of blood. This TCR derives from a man between 18 and 35 years old in good health.

The chain's CDR3 is CASTHLQGGNEQFF. The CDR3, as DNA: TGTGCCAGCACCCATCTCCAGGGGGGCAATGAGCAGTTCTTC. The genes are TRBV7-9 and TRBJ2-1; weak D call: TRBD1 (7 bases). CDR3 length: 14 amino acids. CDR1 SEHNR and CDR2 FQNEAQ come from the germline V gene (reference sequence). V was pared by 7 bases and J by 6 bases, with 16 bases between.